These 32 T cell receptor beta chains originate from one sample sequenced in a study of T cell responses to AZD1222 COVID-19 vaccine. Produced via immunoSEQ multiplex PCR; TCRdb's table is partial and in-frame only. In the table there are approximately 130,000 clones, 70% to 90% of which are singletons. The sequencing used peripheral blood, collected 28 days after the second AZD1222 dose. These receptors were obtained from an adult who received the AZD1222 COVID-19 vaccine.

The V gene is TRBV6-5, the J gene TRBJ1-3; D call uncertain. Trimming shortened V by 2 bases and J by 3 bases, and 11 bases separated the two germline ends. The CDR3 consists of 15 residues. Germline V gene lookup returns CDR1 MNHEY and CDR2 SVGAGI. The CDR3 spells CASSYDTGFGNTIYF. DNA for the CDR3: TGTGCCAGCAGTTACGACACCGGATTTGGAAACACCATATATTTT.

The gene calls are TRBV29-1 and TRBJ2-3; TRBD1 agrees at 7 bases. CDR1 is SQVTM and CDR2 is ANQGSEA in the germline V gene. J lost 7 bases, V lost 6 bases, and 4 bases had no gene match. The CDR3 has 11 amino acids. In DNA, the CDR3 is TGCAGCGTCGAGGGGGCAAATACGCAGTATTTT. The encoded protein is CSVEGANTQYF.

The rearrangement joins TRBV11-3 to TRBJ1-6, with D unclear. CDR3 size: 13 residues. V dropped 5 bases and J dropped 8 bases, with 10 bases sitting between them. Germline assignment: CDR1 SGHNT and CDR2 YENEEA. The CDR3 reads CASSPGVDSPLHF. In DNA, the CDR3 is TGTGCCAGCAGCCCTGGGGTGGATTCACCCCTCCACTTT.

The rearrangement uses TRBV7-8 and TRBJ1-3; no clear D gene. Per germline, CDR1 SGHVS and CDR2 FQNEAQ. The CDR3 sequence is 15 residues long. V lost 5 bases and J lost 2, with 13 bases in between. CDR3 sequence: CASSPRSRPGNTIYF. DNA of the CDR3: TGTGCCAGCAGCCCCCGGTCACGGCCTGGAAACACCATATATTTT.

The chain carries TRBV7-2 and TRBJ2-1, with TRBD1 matching over 8 bases. Germline CDR1 reads SGHTA; CDR2 reads FQGNSA. This CDR3 has 15 residues. V shed 4 bases, J shed 7 bases, and the junction held 9 bases outside the gene matches. The CDR3 reads CASSSQGAHRNEQFF. In DNA form, the CDR3 reads TGTGCCAGCAGCTCTCAGGGGGCGCACAGGAATGAGCAGTTCTTC.

The rearrangement uses TRBV7-6 and TRBJ2-3; a possible D gene is TRBD2 (6 bases). With 5 bases removed from V and 0 bases from J, the gap between germline ends came to 12 bases. The CDR3 contains 15 residues. CDR1 is SGHVS, CDR2 FNYEAQ, per germline. CDR3 loop: CASSPRDLSTDTQYF. Written as DNA, the CDR3 is TGTGCCAGCAGCCCAAGGGACTTAAGCACAGATACGCAGTATTTT.

This chain links TRBV5-8 with TRBJ1-2, with D perhaps matching TRBD1 (5 bases). V was clipped by 3 bases and J by 8 bases, with 20 bases between them. Looked up from germline, CDR1 is SGHTS and CDR2 is YDEGEE. This CDR3 is 15 amino acids long. As DNA, the CDR3 is TGTGCCAGCAGCTCTACAGGCCAGGGAGAGTTGGGCTACACCTTC. Protein: CASSSTGQGELGYTF.

The count of this clone is one. The chain recombines TRBV7-9 with TRBJ2-2, with D possibly being TRBD1 (6 bases). Trimming cost V 6 bases and J 2 bases, with 13 bases left between them. This CDR3 is built from 15 residues. Germline lookup yields CDR1 SEHNR and CDR2 FQNEAQ (reference sequence). Here the CDR3 DNA reads TGTGCCAGCAGTATCAGGGGTGGAAACACCGGGGAGCTGTTTTTT. Amino acid sequence: CASSIRGGNTGELFF.

This chain joins TRBV3-1 (or the pseudogene TRBV3-2) and TRBJ2-5; D unclear. The CDR3 covers 13 residues. Germline values: CDR1 LGHDT, CDR2 YNNKEL (reference sequence). V was shortened by 5 bases and J by 4 bases, with 11 bases between the two germline ends. In DNA form, the CDR3 reads TGTGCCAGCAGCAAAACTGGGGTAGAGACCCAGTACTTC. Protein product: CASSKTGVETQYF.

This rearrangement joins TRBV6-5 to TRBJ1-5; D ambiguous. V was pared by 6 bases and J by 6 bases, with 9 bases between. The CDR3 extends over 12 amino acids. Germline loops: CDR1 MNHEY, CDR2 SVGAGI. CDR3 in DNA: TGTGCCAGCAGCGTGGGCGGTCAGCCCCAGCATTTT. Translation gives CASSVGGQPQHF.

This clone appeared a few times. The genes are TRBV5-4 and TRBJ1-5, with D perhaps matching TRBD1 (5 bases). Trimming left V 0 bases short and J 7 bases short, with 11 bases between. CDR1 is SGHNT, CDR2 YYREEE, per germline (reference sequence). This CDR3 is built from 14 residues. CDR3 bases: TGTGCCAGCAGCTTGGGGGGGACGGGGCAGCCCCAGCATTTT. It translates to CASSLGGTGQPQHF.

The chain is built from TRBV7-2 and TRBJ1-5; tentative D call: TRBD1 (5 bases). CDR1 and CDR2 (germline): SGHTA, FQGNSA. CDR3 size: 16 residues. The germline V and J ends were trimmed by 0 bases and 4 bases, with 13 bases remaining between them. CDR3 coding DNA: TGTGCCAGCAGCTTAGCCGCCCGGGGCGGTAATCAGCCCCAGCATTTT. Protein: CASSLAARGGNQPQHF.

The chain links TRBV6-2 or TRBV6-3 to TRBJ2-7, with D tentatively TRBD2 (5 bases). V lost 4 bases and J lost 4, with 14 bases in between. Germline V gene sequence: CDR1 MNHEY, CDR2 SVGEGT. The CDR3 runs 14 residues. The CDR3 sequence is CASSSMGELYEQYF. In nucleotides, the CDR3 is TGTGCCAGCAGTTCCATGGGAGAGCTATACGAGCAGTACTTC.

V and J are TRBV24-1 and TRBJ2-3; 10 positions match TRBD1. The trim removed 2 bases at V and 3 bases at J, leaving 4 bases unmatched. CDR3 length: 16 residues. Germline V gene sequence: CDR1 KGHDR, CDR2 SFDVKD. The CDR3 here is CATSDSGQGVTDTQYF. The CDR3 nucleotides read TGTGCCACCAGTGATTCAGGACAGGGGGTTACAGATACGCAGTATTTT.

This chain uses TRBV19 with TRBJ2-1, with D perhaps TRBD1 (6 bases). V lost 6 bases and J 4 bases, leaving 16 bases between the germline ends. From germline, CDR1 is LNHDA and CDR2 SQIVND (reference sequence). CDR3 length equals 15 residues. This CDR3 is CASRWRTEAYNEQFF. The CDR3 bases are TGTGCCAGTAGATGGAGGACAGAAGCGTACAATGAGCAGTTCTTC.

A single count supports this clone. The CDR3 carries no conserved terminal phenylalanine or tryptophan, so it likely arises from a read error. Because the CDR3's place on the DNA is in doubt, the DNA is left out and the CDR3 is given as listed by TCRdb. The chain has TRBV24-1 and TRBJ1-2. Germline lookup yields CDR1 KGHDR and CDR2 SFDVKD. The CDR3 comprises 8 residues, both ends counted. The CDR3 protein is CARELRVG.

The V gene is TRBV6-2 or TRBV6-3, the J gene TRBJ2-7; 10 bases fit TRBD2. The CDR3 spans 15 residues. Germline loops: CDR1 MNHEY, CDR2 SVGEGT. V dropped 0 bases and J dropped 3; count of bases not matched to a gene: 2. CDR3 nucleotide sequence: TGTGCCAGCAGTTACTCGATAGCGGGGGGCTACGAGCAGTACTTC. Its protein product is CASSYSIAGGYEQYF.

The chain carries TRBV20-1 and TRBJ1-4; possible D gene TRBD1, 6 bases. Trimming shortened V by 3 bases and J by 8 bases, and 19 bases separated the two germline ends. The germline V gene encodes CDR1 DFQATT and CDR2 SNEGSKA (reference sequence). The CDR3 contains 15 residues. CDR3 nucleotide sequence: TGCAGTGCTAGTCCCGGGAGGGGGGCAAGAGAAAAACTGTTTTTT. It codes for CSASPGRGAREKLFF.

V usage is TRBV11-2 and J usage is TRBJ2-7, with 9 nucleotides matching TRBD1. Losses at the gene ends were 5 bases for V and 0 bases for J; bases not matched to a gene: 17. The V gene's germline CDR1 is SGHAT and CDR2 FQNNGV. This CDR3 is 19 amino acids long. CDR3 nucleotide sequence: TGTGCCAGCAGCCCTATTAACAGGGGGCGCACGAGGAGCTCCTACGAGCAGTACTTC. It codes for CASSPINRGRTRSSYEQYF.

The V and J genes are TRBV2 and TRBJ2-5; D is possibly TRBD1 or TRBD2 (5 bases each). Trimming pared 3 bases from V and 2 bases from J, leaving 13 bases between. Germline CDR1 SNHLY, CDR2 FYNNEI. CDR3 length: 15 amino acids. The CDR3 DNA is TGTGCCAGCAGTGATGCCGGGACCATACAAGAGACCCAGTACTTC. It codes for CASSDAGTIQETQYF.

This chain links TRBV28 with TRBJ1-6; 7 bases are shared with TRBD1. CDR3 size: 16 residues. Germline V gene sequence: CDR1 MDHEN, CDR2 SYDVKM. J lost 9 bases, V lost 6 bases, and 14 bases had no gene match. The CDR3 DNA is TGTGCCAGCAGCACACCCTCCAGGGGGGAATTTTCACCCCTCCACTTT. Its protein is CASSTPSRGEFSPLHF.

The V call is TRBV27, the J call TRBJ1-6, with 12 nucleotides matching TRBD1. Germline-derived CDR1 and CDR2 are MNHEY and SMNVEV (reference sequence). V shed 6 bases and J 6 bases; nucleotides not matched to a gene: 12. The CDR3 totals 18 residues. In nucleotides, the CDR3 is TGTGCCAGCAGGCCGGGACAGGGGGCCCGGTTGCCTAATTCACCCCTCCACTTT. It translates to CASRPGQGARLPNSPLHF.

On this clone itself: Other DNA sequences from this sample encode an identical CDR3 as well. Written as DNA, the CDR3 is TGTGCCAGCAGCTTAGGACGGAGCACAGATACGCAGTATTTT. Translation gives CASSLGRSTDTQYF. The chain links TRBV7-3 to TRBJ2-3, with D unclear. Trimming took 2 bases from V and 0 from J, leaving 6 bases between them. CDR3 length equals 14 residues. The germline V gene encodes CDR1 SGHTA and CDR2 FQGTGA.

The chain couples TRBV5-1 to TRBJ1-3; D gene unclear. V was trimmed by 0 bases and J by 7 bases, leaving 8 bases between them. This CDR3 contains 13 residues. From germline, CDR1 is SGHRS and CDR2 YFSETQ. The CDR3 here is CASSLEGSNTIYF. The CDR3 nucleotides are TGCGCCAGCAGCTTGGAGGGTTCTAACACCATATATTTT.

This rearrangement joins TRBV19 to TRBJ1-2; unclear D gene. The CDR3 length is 14 residues. CDR1 LNHDA and CDR2 SQIVND come from the germline V gene (reference sequence). The V end lost 6 bases, the J end lost 2 bases, and 13 bases lay between the germline ends. CDR3 sequence reads: CASRHHGKNYGYTF. The DNA for the CDR3 is TGTGCCAGTAGGCATCACGGGAAAAACTATGGCTACACCTTC.

This clone was seen only a few times. V usage is TRBV11-2 and J usage is TRBJ1-6, with D hard to call. CDR3 size: 18 residues. Trimming took off 6 bases at V and 10 bases at J, with 28 bases between the two ends. Germline-derived CDR1 and CDR2 are SGHAT and FQNNGV. For the CDR3, the DNA is TGTGCCAGCAGATCACTGGTGAGAGTGGGAGGGAATGGCTCACCCCTCCACTTT. Its translation: CASRSLVRVGGNGSPLHF.

Only one count was recorded for this clone. The rearrangement joins TRBV5-1 to TRBJ2-7; 11 bases agree with TRBD1. With 4 bases clipped from V and 6 bases from J, the junction kept 3 bases outside the gene matches. CDR3 length: 13 residues. Germline CDR1 SGHRS, CDR2 YFSETQ. CDR3 loop: CASSPGQGGEQYF. For the CDR3, the DNA is TGCGCCAGCAGCCCGGGACAGGGGGGCGAGCAGTACTTC.

CDR3 bases: TGTGCCAGCAAAGGAAACACCATATATTTT. Its protein product is CASKGNTIYF. V usage is TRBV9 and J usage is TRBJ1-3; D call uncertain. V lost 6 bases to trimming and J lost 4 bases, with 2 bases between them. This CDR3 is built from 10 residues. CDR1 is SGDLS, CDR2 YYNGEE, per germline.

The chain joins TRBV5-1 to TRBJ1-2; D gene unclear. The ends were cut back, 5 bases at V and 7 bases at J, with 21 bases in the middle. The CDR3 covers 15 residues. Germline V lookup: CDR1 SGHRS, CDR2 YFSETQ. The CDR3 spells CASSPLSKGPPGYTF. The CDR3 region has the DNA TGCGCCAGCAGTCCCTTAAGTAAAGGCCCCCCTGGCTACACCTTC.

V is TRBV7-9 and J is TRBJ1-2; 7 nucleotides match TRBD1. With V trimmed by 5 bases and J by 8 bases, 11 bases remained unmatched. Germline V CDR1 and CDR2: SEHNR, FQNEAQ (reference sequence). The CDR3 totals 14 residues. DNA for the CDR3: TGTGCCAGCAGCGCCCTACAGGGGTATGAGGGCTACACCTTC. Protein product: CASSALQGYEGYTF. Based on the CDR3 plus reference TRBV7-9 and TRBJ1-2, the full variable domain is DTGVSQNPRHKITKRGQNVTFRCDPISEHNRLYWYRQTLGQGPEFLTYFQNEAQLEKSRLLSDRFSAERPKGSFSTLEIQRTEQGDSAMYLCASSALQGYEGYTFGSGTRLTVV.

The rearrangement links TRBV27 to TRBJ2-6, with TRBD1 as a possible D gene (5 bases). The CDR3 covers 19 residues. The V end was cut by 7 bases, the J end by 2 bases, with 24 bases between. Germline V gene sequence: CDR1 MNHEY, CDR2 SMNVEV (reference sequence). Written as DNA, the CDR3 is TGTGCCAGCACCTCAGCTCCAAAGGGGCTACGGACTGGGGCCAACGTCCTGACTTTC. Protein: CASTSAPKGLRTGANVLTF.

This rearrangement joins TRBV5-1 to TRBJ1-1, with D perhaps TRBD1 (5 bases). V lost 4 bases and J 4 bases, leaving 8 bases between the germline ends. This CDR3 has 12 residues. In germline, CDR1 is SGHRS, CDR2 YFSETQ. CDR3 in amino acids: CASSTGRTEAFF. The DNA of the CDR3 is TGCGCCAGCAGCACAGGACGCACTGAAGCTTTCTTT. Variable domain in full (rest from reference TRBV5-1 and TRBJ1-1): KAGVTQTPRYLIKTRGQQVTLSCSPISGHRSVSWYQQTPGQGLQFLFEYFSETQRNKGNFPGRFSGRQFSNSRSEMNVSTLELGDSALYLCASSTGRTEAFFGQGTRLTVV.